The sequence of this T cell receptor beta chain was determined in a study of T cell changes during pregnancy in multiple sclerosis. J lost 5 bases, V lost 5 bases, and 5 bases had no gene match. CDR1 is LNHDA, CDR2 SQIVND, per germline (reference sequence). The CDR3 is 14 residues long. Profiled with immunoSEQ multiplex PCR; TCRdb holds only in-frame clones, not every one. The sample comprises some 80,000 clones, approximately 93% of which are singletons, and approximately 0.15% rests with the top ten. This chain joins TRBV19 and TRBJ2-5, with 10 bases identical to TRBD2. Sequencing was performed on CD4+ T cells from peripheral blood mononuclear cells, taken after pregnancy. This TCR derives from a female donor with multiple sclerosis, enrolled in a pregnancy study. CDR3 in amino acids: CASSGGLAWETQYF. The CDR3 coding sequence is TGTGCCAGTAGTGGGGGACTAGCGTGGGAGACCCAGTACTTC.